These 5 T cell receptor beta chains were sequenced from one sample in a study of T cell changes during pregnancy in multiple sclerosis. This table comes from immunoSEQ multiplex PCR, and its TCRdb copy is limited to in-frame clones, with some not included. The sample has tens of thousands of clones, about 94% seen once. Sequenced material: peripheral blood, taken in the third trimester of pregnancy. These TCRs come from a female donor with multiple sclerosis, enrolled in a pregnancy study.

This rearrangement joins TRBV7-2 to TRBJ2-7; 9 bases are a match to TRBD1. The CDR3 has 16 amino acids. Germline assignment: CDR1 SGHTA and CDR2 FQGNSA. The V and J ends lost 6 bases and 2 bases, in that order; junction bases with no gene match: 11. The DNA for the CDR3 is TGTGCCAGCAGTCCCGATACGGGACAGGGTACCTACGAGCAGTACTTC. Protein product: CASSPDTGQGTYEQYF.

The chain joins TRBV5-6 to TRBJ2-2; tentatively, D is TRBD2 (5 bases). Germline V gene data show CDR1 as SGHDT and CDR2 as YYEEEE. V lost 4 bases to trimming and J lost 0 bases, with 7 bases between them. The length of the CDR3 is 14 residues. CDR3 in amino acids: CASSPDSNTGELFF. The CDR3 DNA reads as TGTGCCAGCAGCCCGGACTCGAACACCGGGGAGCTGTTTTTT.

The chain links TRBV7-8 to TRBJ1-2; 12 nucleotides line up with TRBD1. From germline, CDR1 is SGHVS and CDR2 FQNEAQ. The CDR3 is 17 residues long. Unmatched junction bases numbered 8, after V lost 0 bases and J lost 6 bases. CDR3 coding DNA: TGTGCCAGCAGCTTAGCGGGACAGGGGGCGTCGTACGATGGCTACACCTTC. Residues: CASSLAGQGASYDGYTF.

V usage is TRBV5-6 and J usage is TRBJ1-1; D gene ambiguous. V was clipped by 2 bases and J by 2 bases, with 13 bases between them. Germline CDR1 SGHDT, CDR2 YYEEEE. CDR3 length equals 15 residues. CDR3 bases: TGTGCCAGCAGCTTTGGGAGCAATCCTAACACTGAAGCTTTCTTT. This translates into CASSFGSNPNTEAFF.

The chain couples TRBV7-9 to TRBJ2-7; 9 bases are shared with TRBD1. Germline values: CDR1 SEHNR, CDR2 FQNEAQ (reference sequence). The length of the CDR3 is 16 residues. V lost 0 bases to trimming and J lost 2 bases; unmatched junction nucleotides: 5. The CDR3 loop is CASSLAMWDRAYEQYF. The CDR3 bases are TGTGCCAGCAGCTTAGCGATGTGGGACAGGGCCTACGAGCAGTACTTC.